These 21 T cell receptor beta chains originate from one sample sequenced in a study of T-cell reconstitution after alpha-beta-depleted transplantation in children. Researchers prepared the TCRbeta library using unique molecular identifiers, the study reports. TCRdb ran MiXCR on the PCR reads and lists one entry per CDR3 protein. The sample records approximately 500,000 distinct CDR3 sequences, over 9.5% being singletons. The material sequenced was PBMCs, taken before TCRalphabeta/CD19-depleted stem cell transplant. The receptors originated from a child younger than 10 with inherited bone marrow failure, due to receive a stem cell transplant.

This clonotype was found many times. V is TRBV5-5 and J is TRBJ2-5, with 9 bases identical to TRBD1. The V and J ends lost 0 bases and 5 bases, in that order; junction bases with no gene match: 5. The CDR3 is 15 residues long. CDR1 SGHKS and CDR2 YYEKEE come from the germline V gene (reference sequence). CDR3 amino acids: CASSLDPTGGETQYF. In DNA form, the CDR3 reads TGTGCCAGCAGCTTGGACCCGACAGGGGGGGAGACCCAGTACTTC.

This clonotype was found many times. Written as DNA, the CDR3 is TGTGCCTGGAGCGTCAGCACAGATACGCAGTATTTT. Protein: CAWSVSTDTQYF. The chain uses TRBV30 and TRBJ2-3; the D is unclear. Trimming took 3 bases from V and 0 from J, leaving 4 bases between them. The germline V gene encodes CDR1 GTSNPN and CDR2 SVGIG (reference sequence). The CDR3 consists of 12 residues.

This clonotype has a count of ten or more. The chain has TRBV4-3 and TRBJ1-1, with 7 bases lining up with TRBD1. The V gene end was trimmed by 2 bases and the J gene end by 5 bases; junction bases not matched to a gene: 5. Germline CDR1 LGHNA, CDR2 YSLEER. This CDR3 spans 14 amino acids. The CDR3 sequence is CASSQLTGLTEAFF. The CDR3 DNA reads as TGCGCCAGCAGCCAACTGACAGGGCTGACTGAAGCTTTCTTT.

DNA for the CDR3: TGCAGTGCTACAAGGGACGGTGACGAGCAGTACTTC. It codes for CSATRDGDEQYF. The genes are TRBV20-1 and TRBJ2-7; possibly TRBD1 or TRBD2 for D (5 bases each). The CDR3 contains 12 residues. In germline, CDR1 is DFQATT, CDR2 SNEGSKA (reference sequence). Between the trimmed V and J ends, which lost 4 bases and 5 bases, there was a span of 12 bases.

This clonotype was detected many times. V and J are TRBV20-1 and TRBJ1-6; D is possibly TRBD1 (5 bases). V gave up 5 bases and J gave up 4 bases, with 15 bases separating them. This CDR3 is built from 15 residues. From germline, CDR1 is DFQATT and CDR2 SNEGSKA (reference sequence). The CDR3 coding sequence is TGCAGTGCTCCCCTCCCGGGACGGTATAATTCACCCCTCCACTTT. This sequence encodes CSAPLPGRYNSPLHF.

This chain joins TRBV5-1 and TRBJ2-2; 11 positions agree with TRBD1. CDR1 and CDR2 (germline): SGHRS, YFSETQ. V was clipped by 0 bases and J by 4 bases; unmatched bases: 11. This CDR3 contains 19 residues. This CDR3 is CASSLGTGDRGKSTGELFF. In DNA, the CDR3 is TGCGCCAGCAGCTTGGGCACCGGGGACAGGGGGAAGAGCACCGGGGAGCTGTTTTTT. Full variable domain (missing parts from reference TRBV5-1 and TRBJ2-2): KAGVTQTPRYLIKTRGQQVTLSCSPISGHRSVSWYQQTPGQGLQFLFEYFSETQRNKGNFPGRFSGRQFSNSRSEMNVSTLELGDSALYLCASSLGTGDRGKSTGELFFGEGSRLTVL.

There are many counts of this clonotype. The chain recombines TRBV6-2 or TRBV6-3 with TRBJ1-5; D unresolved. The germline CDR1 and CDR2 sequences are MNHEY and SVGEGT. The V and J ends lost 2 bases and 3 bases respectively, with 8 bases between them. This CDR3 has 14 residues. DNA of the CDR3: TGTGCCAGCAGTTACGTCGGGTACAATCAGCCCCAGCATTTT. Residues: CASSYVGYNQPQHF.

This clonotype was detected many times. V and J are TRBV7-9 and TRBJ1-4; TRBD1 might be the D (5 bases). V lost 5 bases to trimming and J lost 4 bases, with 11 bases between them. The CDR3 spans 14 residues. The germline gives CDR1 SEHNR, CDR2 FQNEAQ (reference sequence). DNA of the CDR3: TGTGCCAGCAGCCCCGGGGGGATTAATGAAAAACTGTTTTTT. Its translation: CASSPGGINEKLFF.

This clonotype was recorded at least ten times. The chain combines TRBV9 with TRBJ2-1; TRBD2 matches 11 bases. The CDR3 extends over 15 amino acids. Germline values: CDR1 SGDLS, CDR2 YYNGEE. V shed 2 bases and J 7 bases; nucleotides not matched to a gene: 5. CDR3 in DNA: TGTGCCAGCAGCGTCCCGACTAGCGGGATAAATGAGCAGTTCTTC. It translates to CASSVPTSGINEQFF.

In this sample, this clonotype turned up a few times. CDR3 coding DNA: TGTGCCAGTAGCCGGGGGCGGGGGACCCAGTACTTC. It encodes CASSRGRGTQYF. The chain uses TRBV19 and TRBJ2-5; D could derive from TRBD1 or TRBD2 (6 bases each). Germline CDR1 and CDR2: LNHDA and SQIVND (reference sequence). The CDR3 is 12 amino acids. Trimming shortened V by 6 bases and J by 7 bases, and 12 bases separated the two germline ends.

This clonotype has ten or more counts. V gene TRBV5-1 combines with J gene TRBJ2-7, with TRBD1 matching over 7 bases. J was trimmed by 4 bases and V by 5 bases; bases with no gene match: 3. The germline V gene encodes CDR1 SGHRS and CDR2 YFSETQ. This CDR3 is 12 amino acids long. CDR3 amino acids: CASSSGQYEQYF. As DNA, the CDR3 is TGCGCCAGCAGTTCGGGACAGTACGAGCAGTACTTC.

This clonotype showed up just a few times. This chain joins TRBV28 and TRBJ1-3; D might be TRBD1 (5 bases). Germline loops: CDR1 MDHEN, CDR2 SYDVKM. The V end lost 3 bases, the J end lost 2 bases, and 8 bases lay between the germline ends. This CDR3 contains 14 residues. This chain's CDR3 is CASSFRRAGNTIYF. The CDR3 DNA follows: TGTGCCAGCAGTTTCCGCAGGGCTGGAAACACCATATATTTT.

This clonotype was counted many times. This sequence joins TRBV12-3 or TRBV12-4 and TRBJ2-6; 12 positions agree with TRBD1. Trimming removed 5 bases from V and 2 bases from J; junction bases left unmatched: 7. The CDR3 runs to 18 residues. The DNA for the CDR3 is TGTGCCAGCAGTAGACCGGGACAGGGGGCGCCTGGGGCCAACGTCCTGACTTTC. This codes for CASSRPGQGAPGANVLTF.

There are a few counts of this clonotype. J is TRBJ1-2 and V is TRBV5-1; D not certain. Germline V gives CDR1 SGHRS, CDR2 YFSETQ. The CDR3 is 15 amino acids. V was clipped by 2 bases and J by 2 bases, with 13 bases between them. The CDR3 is CASSFIGETNYGYTF. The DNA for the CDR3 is TGCGCCAGCAGCTTTATCGGGGAGACAAACTATGGCTACACCTTC.

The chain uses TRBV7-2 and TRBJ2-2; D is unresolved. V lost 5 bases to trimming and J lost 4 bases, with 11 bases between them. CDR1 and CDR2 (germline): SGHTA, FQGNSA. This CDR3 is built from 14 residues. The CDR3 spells CASSPMARTGELFF. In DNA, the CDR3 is TGTGCCAGCAGCCCCATGGCGCGCACCGGGGAGCTGTTTTTT.

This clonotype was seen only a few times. CDR3 sequence: CASSAPPYEQYF. In DNA form, the CDR3 reads TGTGCCAGCAGCGCCCCCCCCTACGAGCAGTACTTC. J is TRBJ2-7 and V is TRBV7-2; D ambiguous. The CDR3 sequence is 12 residues long. Deletions cut 5 bases from V and 2 bases from J, with 7 bases between. Per germline, CDR1 SGHTA and CDR2 FQGNSA.

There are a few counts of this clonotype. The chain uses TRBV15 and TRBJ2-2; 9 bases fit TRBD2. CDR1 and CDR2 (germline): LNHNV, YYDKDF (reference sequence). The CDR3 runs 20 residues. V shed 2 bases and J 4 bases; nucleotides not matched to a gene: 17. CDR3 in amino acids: CATSRIPPAREGSGTGELFF. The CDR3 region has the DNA TGTGCCACCAGCAGAATCCCCCCGGCGCGGGAGGGTTCGGGCACCGGGGAGCTGTTTTTT.

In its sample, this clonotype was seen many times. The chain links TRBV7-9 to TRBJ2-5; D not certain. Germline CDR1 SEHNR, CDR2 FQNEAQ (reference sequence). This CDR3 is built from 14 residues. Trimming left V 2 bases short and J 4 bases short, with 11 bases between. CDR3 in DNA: TGTGCCAGCAGCTTACGCGGCAGCAGAGAGACCCAGTACTTC. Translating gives CASSLRGSRETQYF.

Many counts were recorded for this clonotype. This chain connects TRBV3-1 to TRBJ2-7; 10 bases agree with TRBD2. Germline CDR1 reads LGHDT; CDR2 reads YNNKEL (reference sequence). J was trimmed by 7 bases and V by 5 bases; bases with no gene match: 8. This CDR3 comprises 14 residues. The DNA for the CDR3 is TGTGCCAGCAGCACCCAACTAGCGGGAAGGGAGCAGTACTTC. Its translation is CASSTQLAGREQYF.

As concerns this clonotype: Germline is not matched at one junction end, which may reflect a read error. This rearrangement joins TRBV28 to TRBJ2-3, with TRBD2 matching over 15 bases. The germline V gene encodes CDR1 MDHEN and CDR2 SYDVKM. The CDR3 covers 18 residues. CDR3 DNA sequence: TGTGCCAGCAGTTTTGGGCGATGGACTAGCGGGAGGGCAGATACGCGGTATTTT. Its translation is CASSFGRWTSGRADTRYF.

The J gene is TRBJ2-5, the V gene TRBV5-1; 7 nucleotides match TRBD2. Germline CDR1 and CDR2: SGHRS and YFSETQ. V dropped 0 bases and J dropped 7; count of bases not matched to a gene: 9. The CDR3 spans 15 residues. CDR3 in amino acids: CASSLETSLLGTQYF. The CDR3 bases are TGCGCCAGCAGCTTGGAGACTAGCCTTTTAGGGACCCAGTACTTC.